This TCR beta chain comes out of a study of blood T cell repertoires in COVID-19. Study as a whole: Nucleic acid was either cDNA or gDNA, and it came from T cells, B-cell-depleted T cells, or PBMCs.

How the authors handled the data: It was from reference gene primer amplification that nucleated cell counts were estimated. The method was immunoSEQ multiplex PCR; TCRdb's version includes in-frame clones alone and lacks a portion of them. D and trimming were read from the DNA, whereas the V and J calls and clone size are those reported in that table. This sample has 250,000 to 400,000 clones; around nine tenths occur once, and the top ten carry 1%. This CDR3 has 14 residues. Per germline, CDR1 MDHEN and CDR2 SYDVKM. V dropped 4 bases and J dropped 10 bases, with 19 bases sitting between them. Sequenced material: peripheral blood. This chain uses TRBV28 with TRBJ1-1; maybe TRBD1 (6 bases). The receptor was isolated from a man aged 45 to 65 with active or convalescent COVID-19. CDR3 in amino acids: CASSSTGRGVLAFF. DNA of the CDR3: TGTGCCAGCAGTTCTACAGGGAGGGGGGTGTTAGCTTTCTTT.